This T cell receptor (beta chain) was sequenced during a study of OX40 agonist ivuxolimab in advanced cancers. Study as a whole: Three patients showed partial responses: one hepatocellular carcinoma and two cutaneous melanoma cases.

The germline V gene has CDR1 SNHLY and CDR2 FYNNEI. The CDR3 extends over 15 amino acids. The junction had 1 base not matched to a gene; V was cut back by 2 bases and J by 0 bases. The table came from immunoSEQ multiplex PCR; TCRdb's copy has only in-frame clones and leaves some out. The sample yields tens of thousands of clones, around 94% seen once. The clonotype originates from an adult with an advanced solid tumor such as melanoma, head and neck, liver or kidney cancer. The gene calls are TRBV2 and TRBJ2-7, with TRBD1 identical over 10 bases. The input for sequencing was CD4+ or CD8+ T cells sorted from blood, taken in a trial of the OX40 agonist ivuxolimab. The CDR3 here is CASSEWTGGSYEQYF. The CDR3 bases are TGTGCCAGCAGTGAATGGACAGGGGGCTCCTACGAGCAGTACTTC.